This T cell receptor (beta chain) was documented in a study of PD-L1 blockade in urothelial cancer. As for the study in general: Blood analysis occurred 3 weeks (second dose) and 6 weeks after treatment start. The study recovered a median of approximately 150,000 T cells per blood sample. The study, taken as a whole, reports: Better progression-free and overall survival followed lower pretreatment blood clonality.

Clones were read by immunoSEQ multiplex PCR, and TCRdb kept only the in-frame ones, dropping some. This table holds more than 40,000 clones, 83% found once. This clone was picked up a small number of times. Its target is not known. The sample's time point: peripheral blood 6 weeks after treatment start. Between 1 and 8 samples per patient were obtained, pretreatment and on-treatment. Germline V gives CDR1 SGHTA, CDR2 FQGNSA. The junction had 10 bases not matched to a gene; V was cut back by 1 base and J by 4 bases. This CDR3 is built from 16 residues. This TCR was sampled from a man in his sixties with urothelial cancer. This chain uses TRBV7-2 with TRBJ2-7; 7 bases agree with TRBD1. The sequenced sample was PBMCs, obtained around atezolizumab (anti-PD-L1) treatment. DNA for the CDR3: TGTGCCAGCAGCTTAGGGAGAGGGACAGCCGTTTACGAGCAGTACTTC. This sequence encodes CASSLGRGTAVYEQYF.